This is a list of T cell receptor beta chains from one sample in a study of breast tumors, draining lymph nodes, adjacent tissues. Each CDR3 protein gets one entry after TCRdb re-called the multiplex PCR reads with MiXCR. In the table there are tens of thousands of distinct CDR3 sequences, approximately 63% of which are singletons. The sample consisted of breast tumor tissue. The receptors shown here come from a female donor with breast cancer. Some clones in this sample may be carry-over from other donors' samples. The CDR3 runs from the conserved cysteine through the conserved F or W. Each record gives: V gene, J gene, CDR3 length, CDR3 protein.

TRBV15,TRBJ2-1,17,CATSRGGRGRIPNEQFF
TRBV5-1,TRBJ2-2,16,CASSFNGQGNTGELFF
TRBV25-1,TRBJ1-1,17,CASSDNMGQGLNTEAFF
TRBV14,TRBJ1-2,12,CASSPEVGGYTF
TRBV5-6,TRBJ2-5,15,CASSYGQTSRETQYF
TRBV29-1,TRBJ2-1,13,CSVVGTLPNEQFF
TRBV20-1,TRBJ1-4,10,CSAPNEKLFF
TRBV19,TRBJ2-4,13,CASSMRAADIQYF
TRBV29-1,TRBJ2-5,13,CSVERRGLETQYF
TRBV4-3,TRBJ2-5,21,CASSQGEGNYGYTFGSGTQYF
TRBV9,TRBJ1-5,17,CASSAFDTPRGNQPQHF
TRBV20-1,TRBJ2-7,13,CSARVPTWDEQYF
TRBV19,TRBJ2-2,20,CASRPGLAGVIDANTGELFF
TRBV6-4,TRBJ2-5,15,CASSDVGGPQETQYF
TRBV5-5,TRBJ2-3,13,CASSLGGQATQYF
TRBV7-2,TRBJ1-3,17,CASSVRGRSVTEKTIYF
TRBV6-2/TRBV6-3,TRBJ1-2,15,CASSYHLTGIDGYTF
TRBV19,TRBJ1-4,14,CASRARPGFEKLFF
TRBV10-2,TRBJ2-7,13,CASRTGSYYEQYF
TRBV6-6,TRBJ1-5,14,CASSTPVLNQPQHF
TRBV25-1,TRBJ1-3,14,CASRGQGSGNTIYF
TRBV10-3,TRBJ1-3,14,CAITDRDKGNTIYF
TRBV12-3/TRBV12-4,TRBJ1-4,15,CASSGAGTENEKLFF
TRBV19,TRBJ2-7,14,CASSLTSGTYEQYF
TRBV7-2,TRBJ2-7,15,CASSSGVRVGYEQYF
TRBV29-1,TRBJ2-3,17,CSVEGGLAGAGTDTQYF
TRBV4-3,TRBJ2-7,20,CASSQDSPGTGGSKSYEQYF
TRBV14,TRBJ1-2,13,CASSQHSSYGYTF
TRBV7-9,TRBJ2-3,12,CASSLEAGVQYF
TRBV5-1,TRBJ1-3,15,CASSHASGPGNTIYF
TRBV20-1,TRBJ2-3,15,CSAYTGTATTDTQYF
TRBV7-2,TRBJ1-2,15,CASSFSGTEGYGYTF
TRBV12-3/TRBV12-4,TRBJ1-6,15,CASSLDALGSSPLHF
TRBV5-4,TRBJ1-6,15,CATLRQGVENSPLHF
TRBV27,TRBJ2-1,16,CASSFSGTLSSDEQFF
TRBV2,TRBJ2-3,15,CASRLAGGPSDTQYF
TRBV15,TRBJ2-1,18,CATSRMGTSGSSYNEQFF
TRBV4-3,TRBJ1-6,15,CASSQGQGLNSPLHF
TRBV6-5,TRBJ2-3,10,CATGRDTQYF
TRBV6-6,TRBJ2-1,16,CASSYSRGSSYNEQSF
TRBV24-1,TRBJ2-7,18,CATSDIEERTGGIDEQYF
TRBV10-2,TRBJ2-3,13,CASSEYQGDTQYF
TRBV20-1,TRBJ2-7,14,CSARTSGKGYEQYF
TRBV6-4,TRBJ2-2,17,CASSYGNSAGSNGELFF
TRBV4-1,TRBJ1-5,13,CASSHSRDQPQHF
TRBV7-2,TRBJ2-7,16,CASSLGWAGGSYEQYF
TRBV9,TRBJ2-5,15,CASSSDGVDQETQYF
TRBV25-1,TRBJ2-3,14,CASSELGSTDTQYF
TRBV4-2,TRBJ2-5,15,CASSQRRGGKETQYF
TRBV12-5,TRBJ1-2,14,CASGLVVDLYGYTF
TRBV11-3,TRBJ2-2,13,CASSLVPNGELFF
TRBV9,TRBJ1-6,16,CASSPRDAGSHSPLHF
TRBV7-8,TRBJ1-1,15,CASSLVGTGGVRAFF
TRBV19,TRBJ2-2,12,CASREDTGELFF
TRBV7-9,TRBJ2-5,12,CASSLRRETQYF
TRBV20-1,TRBJ2-7,13,CSAYLQGAYEQYF
TRBV20-1,TRBJ2-5,13,CSASTLGRRTQYF